This T cell receptor (beta chain) was identified during a study of high-grade serous ovarian cancer treatment subgroups. Tumor tissue was taken before any definitive surgery or chemotherapy was given. Profiling relied on immunoSEQ multiplex PCR, and the TCRdb table lists in-frame clones only, not all of them. The sample holds some 7,000 clones, about 72% seen once. CDR1 SGHTS and CDR2 YDEGEE come from the germline V gene. The J segment lost 7 bases and the V segment lost 4 bases, leaving 11 bases of the junction unmatched. The CDR3 is 17 amino acids. Sequencing was done on a sample of tumor tissue. This clonotype originated in a human donor with high-grade serous ovarian cancer. The chain has TRBV5-8 and TRBJ2-1, with 13 bases fitting TRBD2. CDR3 sequence: CASSPWTSGGRGNEQFF. The CDR3 DNA reads as TGTGCCAGCAGCCCCTGGACTAGCGGGGGTAGGGGGAATGAGCAGTTCTTC. Based on the CDR3 plus reference TRBV5-8 and TRBJ2-1, the full variable domain is EAGVTQSPTHLIKTRGQQATLRCSPISGHTSVYWYQQALGLGLQFLLWYDEGEERNRGNFPPRFSGRQFPNYSSELNVNALELEDSALYLCASSPWTSGGRGNEQFFGPGTRLTVL.